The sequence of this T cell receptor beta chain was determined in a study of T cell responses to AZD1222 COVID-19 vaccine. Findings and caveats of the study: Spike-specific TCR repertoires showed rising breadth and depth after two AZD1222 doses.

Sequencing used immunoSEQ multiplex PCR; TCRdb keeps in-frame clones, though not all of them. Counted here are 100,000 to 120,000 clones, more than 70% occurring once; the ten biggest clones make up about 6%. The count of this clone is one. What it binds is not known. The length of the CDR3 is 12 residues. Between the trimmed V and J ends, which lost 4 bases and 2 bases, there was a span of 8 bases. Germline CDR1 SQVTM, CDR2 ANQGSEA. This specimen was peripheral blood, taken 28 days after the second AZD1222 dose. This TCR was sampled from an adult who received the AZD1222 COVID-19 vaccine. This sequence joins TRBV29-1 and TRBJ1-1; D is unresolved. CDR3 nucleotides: TGCAGCGTTGGGTACAGTAACACTGAAGCTTTCTTT. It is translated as CSVGYSNTEAFF.